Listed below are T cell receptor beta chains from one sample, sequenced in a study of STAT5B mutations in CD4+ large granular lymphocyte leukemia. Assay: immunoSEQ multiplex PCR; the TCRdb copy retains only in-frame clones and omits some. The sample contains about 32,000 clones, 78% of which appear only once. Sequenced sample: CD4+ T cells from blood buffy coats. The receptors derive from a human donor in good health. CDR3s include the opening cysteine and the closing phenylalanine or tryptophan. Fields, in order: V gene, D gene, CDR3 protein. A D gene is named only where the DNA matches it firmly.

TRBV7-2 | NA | CASTLDRYRGYEQYF
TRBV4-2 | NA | CASSQDQLATEQYF
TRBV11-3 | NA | CASSTTSRETQYF
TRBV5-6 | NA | CASSPRGGLDQPQHF
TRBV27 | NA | CASSPQGRVSTGELFF
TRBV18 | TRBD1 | CASSQSGGSGNTIYF
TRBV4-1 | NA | CASSQLARGYNEQFF
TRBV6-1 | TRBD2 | CASSAIAGEPGELFF
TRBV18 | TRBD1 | CASSPATGAGDGYTF
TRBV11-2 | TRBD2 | CASSFGLAGAYEQYF
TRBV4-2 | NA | CASSHTPGGGYGYTF
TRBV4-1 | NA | CASSVLGQETQYF
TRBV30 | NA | CAWKTTTNEKLFF
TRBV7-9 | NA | CASSFGGEQYF
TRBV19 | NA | CASSKATGQPQHF
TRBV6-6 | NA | CASSYPASGSGYTF
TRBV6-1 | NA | CASKTGGLEAFF
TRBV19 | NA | CASSISYAGMGYTF
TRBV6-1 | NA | CASSEGLNRGNQPQHF
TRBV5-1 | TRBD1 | CASSTAAQGATGELFF
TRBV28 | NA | CASSPRTYYNEQFF
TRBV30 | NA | CAWSVRTSAAFF
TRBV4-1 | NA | CASSRGSGAAMNTEAFF
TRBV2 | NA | CASSWDGNTEAFF
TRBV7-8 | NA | CASSLVLIGGTGELFF
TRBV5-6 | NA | CASSLTGTTYGYTF
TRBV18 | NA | CASSPPGGATNQPQHF
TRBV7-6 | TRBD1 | CASSLTGGDYGYTF
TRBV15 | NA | CATSRDRTNQPQHF